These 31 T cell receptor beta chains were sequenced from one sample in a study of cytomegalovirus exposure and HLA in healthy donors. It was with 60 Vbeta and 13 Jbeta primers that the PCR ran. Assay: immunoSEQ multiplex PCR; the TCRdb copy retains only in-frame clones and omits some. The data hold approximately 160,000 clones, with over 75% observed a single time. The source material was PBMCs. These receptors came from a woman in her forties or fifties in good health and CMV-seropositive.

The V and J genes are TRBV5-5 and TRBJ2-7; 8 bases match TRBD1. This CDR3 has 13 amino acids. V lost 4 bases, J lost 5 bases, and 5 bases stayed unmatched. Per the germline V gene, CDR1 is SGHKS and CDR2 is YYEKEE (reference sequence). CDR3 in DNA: TGTGCCAGCAGCAGGGCAGGGGGCGACGAGCAGTACTTC. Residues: CASSRAGGDEQYF.

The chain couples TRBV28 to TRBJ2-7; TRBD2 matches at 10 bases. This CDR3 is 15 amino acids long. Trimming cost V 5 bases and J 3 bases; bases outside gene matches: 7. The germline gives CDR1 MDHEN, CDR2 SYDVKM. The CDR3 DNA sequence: TGTGCCAGCAGTCCACTACTAGCGGGAAGCTACGAGCAGTACTTC. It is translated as CASSPLLAGSYEQYF.

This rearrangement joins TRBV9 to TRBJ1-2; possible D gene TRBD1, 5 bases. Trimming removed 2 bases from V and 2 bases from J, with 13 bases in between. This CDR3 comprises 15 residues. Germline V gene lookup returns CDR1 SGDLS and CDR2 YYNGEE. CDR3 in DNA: TGTGCCAGCAGCGTCTCCAAGGACAAGAACTATGGCTACACCTTC. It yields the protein CASSVSKDKNYGYTF. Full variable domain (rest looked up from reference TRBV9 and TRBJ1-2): DSGVTQTPKHLITATGQRVTLRCSPRSGDLSVYWYQQSLDQGLQFLIQYYNGEERAKGNILERFSAQQFPDLHSELNLSSLELGDSALYFCASSVSKDKNYGYTFGSGTRLTVV.

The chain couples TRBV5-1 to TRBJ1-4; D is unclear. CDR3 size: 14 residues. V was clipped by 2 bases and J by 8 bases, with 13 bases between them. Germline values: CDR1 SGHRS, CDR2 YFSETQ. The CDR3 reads CASSFTGLREKLFF. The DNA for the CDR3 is TGCGCCAGCAGCTTTACCGGGTTGAGAGAAAAACTGTTTTTT. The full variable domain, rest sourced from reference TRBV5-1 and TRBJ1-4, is KAGVTQTPRYLIKTRGQQVTLSCSPISGHRSVSWYQQTPGQGLQFLFEYFSETQRNKGNFPGRFSGRQFSNSRSEMNVSTLELGDSALYLCASSFTGLREKLFFGSGTQLSVL.

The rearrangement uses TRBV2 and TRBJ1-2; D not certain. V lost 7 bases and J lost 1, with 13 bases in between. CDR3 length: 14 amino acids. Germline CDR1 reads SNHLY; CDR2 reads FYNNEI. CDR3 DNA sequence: TGTGCCAGCACCCTCGGGGTTATTAACTATGGCTACACCTTC. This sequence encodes CASTLGVINYGYTF.

The CDR3 nucleotides are TGCGCCAGCAGCCAAGCCCATTCAGGGTTGGTAGGGGCCAACGTCCTGACTTTC. As protein: CASSQAHSGLVGANVLTF. V gene TRBV4-3 combines with J gene TRBJ2-6; perhaps TRBD1 as D (5 bases). Germline V gives CDR1 LGHNA, CDR2 YSLEER. This CDR3 has 18 amino acids. The V and J ends lost 1 base and 4 bases respectively, with 17 bases between them.

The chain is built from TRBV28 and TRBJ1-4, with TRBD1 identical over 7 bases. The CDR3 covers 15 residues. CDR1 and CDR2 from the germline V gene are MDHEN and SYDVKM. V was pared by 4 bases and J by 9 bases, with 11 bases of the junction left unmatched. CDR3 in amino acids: CASSSLGGATKKLFF. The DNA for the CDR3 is TGTGCCAGCAGTTCATTAGGGGGCGCGACGAAAAAACTGTTTTTT. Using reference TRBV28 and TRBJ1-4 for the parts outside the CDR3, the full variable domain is DVKVTQSSRYLVKRTGEKVFLECVQDMDHENMFWYRQDPGLGLRLIYFSYDVKMKEKGDIPEGYSVSREKKERFSLILESASTNQTSMYLCASSSLGGATKKLFFGSGTQLSVL.

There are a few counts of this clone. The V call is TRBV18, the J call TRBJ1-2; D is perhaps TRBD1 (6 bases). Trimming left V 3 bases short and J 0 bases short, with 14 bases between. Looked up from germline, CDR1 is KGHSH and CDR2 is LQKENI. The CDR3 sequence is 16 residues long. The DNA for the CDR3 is TGTGCCAGCTCACCTGACAGGCCACCCACTAACTATGGCTACACCTTC. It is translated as CASSPDRPPTNYGYTF.

The CDR3 here is CASSLAGHLNTEAFF. The CDR3 region has the DNA TGCGCCAGCAGCTTGGCGGGACATCTGAACACTGAAGCTTTCTTT. This chain links TRBV5-1 with TRBJ1-1, with D perhaps TRBD1 (6 bases). The germline V and J ends were trimmed by 0 bases and 0 bases, with 9 bases remaining between them. Germline V gene sequence: CDR1 SGHRS, CDR2 YFSETQ. The CDR3 runs 15 residues.

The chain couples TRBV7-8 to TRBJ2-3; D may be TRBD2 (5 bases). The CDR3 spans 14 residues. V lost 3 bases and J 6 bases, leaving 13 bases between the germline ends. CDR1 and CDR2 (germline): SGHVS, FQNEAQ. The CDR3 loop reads CASSFPGSADTQYF. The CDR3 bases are TGTGCCAGCAGCTTTCCGGGGAGTGCGGATACGCAGTATTTT.

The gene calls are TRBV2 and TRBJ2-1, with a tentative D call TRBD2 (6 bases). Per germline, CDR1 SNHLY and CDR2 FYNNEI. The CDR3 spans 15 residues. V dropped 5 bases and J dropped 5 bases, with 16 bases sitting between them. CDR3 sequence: CASSRRDWEDNEQFF. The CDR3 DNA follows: TGTGCCAGCAGTCGCCGGGACTGGGAAGACAATGAGCAGTTCTTC.

The CDR3 here is CASSLLGGNTEAFF. Here the CDR3 DNA reads TGTGCCAGCAGTTTACTCGGGGGTAACACTGAAGCTTTCTTT. V is TRBV28 and J is TRBJ1-1, with D maybe TRBD1 (5 bases). V lost 2 bases and J 2 bases, leaving 9 bases between the germline ends. There are 14 residues in the CDR3. CDR1 and CDR2 (germline): MDHEN, SYDVKM.

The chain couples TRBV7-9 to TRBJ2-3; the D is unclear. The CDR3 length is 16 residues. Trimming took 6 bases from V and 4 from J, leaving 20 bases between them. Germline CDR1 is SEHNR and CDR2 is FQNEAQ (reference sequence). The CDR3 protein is CASRTAANSRADTQYF. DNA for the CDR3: TGTGCCAGCAGAACCGCTGCGAATAGTCGCGCAGATACGCAGTATTTT.

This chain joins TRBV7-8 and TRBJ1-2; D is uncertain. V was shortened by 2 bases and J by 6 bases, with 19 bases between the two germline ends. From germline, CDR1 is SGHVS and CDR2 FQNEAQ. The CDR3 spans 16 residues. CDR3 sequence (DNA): TGTGCCAGCAGCTTACTTACTCGCGGGTCGGGGAATGGCTACACCTTC. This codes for CASSLLTRGSGNGYTF.

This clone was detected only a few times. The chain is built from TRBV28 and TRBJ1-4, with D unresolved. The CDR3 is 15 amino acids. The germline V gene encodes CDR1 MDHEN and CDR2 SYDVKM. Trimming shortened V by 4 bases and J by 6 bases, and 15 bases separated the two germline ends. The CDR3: CASSSRTASYEKLFF. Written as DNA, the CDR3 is TGTGCCAGCAGTTCTAGGACTGCTTCCTATGAAAAACTGTTTTTT.

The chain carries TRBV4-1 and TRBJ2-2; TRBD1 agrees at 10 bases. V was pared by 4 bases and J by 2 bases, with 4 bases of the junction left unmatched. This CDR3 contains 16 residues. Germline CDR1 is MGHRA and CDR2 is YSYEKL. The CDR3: CASSLWTGGNTGELFF. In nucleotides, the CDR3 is TGCGCCAGCAGCCTTTGGACAGGGGGAAACACCGGGGAGCTGTTTTTT.

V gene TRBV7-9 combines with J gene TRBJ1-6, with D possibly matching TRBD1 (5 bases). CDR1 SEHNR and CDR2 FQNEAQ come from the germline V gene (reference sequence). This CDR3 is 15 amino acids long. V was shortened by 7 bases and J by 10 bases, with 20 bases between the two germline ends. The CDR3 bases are TGTGCCAGCACCGAATGGGGGGGGTTGGGGTCACCCCTCCACTTT. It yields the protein CASTEWGGLGSPLHF.

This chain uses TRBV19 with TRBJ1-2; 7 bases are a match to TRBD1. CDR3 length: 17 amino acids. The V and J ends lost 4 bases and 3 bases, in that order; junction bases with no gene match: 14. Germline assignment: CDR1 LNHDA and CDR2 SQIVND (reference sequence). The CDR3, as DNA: TGTGCCAGTAGTAGACAGGGACGAACGTTTAATGACTATGGCTACACCTTC. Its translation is CASSRQGRTFNDYGYTF. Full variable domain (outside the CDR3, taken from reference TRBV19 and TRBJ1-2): DGGITQSPKYLFRKEGQNVTLSCEQNLNHDAMYWYRQDPGQGLRLIYYSQIVNDFQKGDIAEGYSVSREKKESFPLTVTSAQKNPTAFYLCASSRQGRTFNDYGYTFGSGTRLTVV.

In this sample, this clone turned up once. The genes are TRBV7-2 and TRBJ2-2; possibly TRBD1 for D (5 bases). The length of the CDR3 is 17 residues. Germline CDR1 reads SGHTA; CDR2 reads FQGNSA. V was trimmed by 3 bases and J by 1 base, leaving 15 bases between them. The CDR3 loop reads CASSFIVTALNTGELFF. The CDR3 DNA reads TGTGCCAGCAGCTTTATTGTGACAGCATTGAACACCGGGGAGCTGTTTTTT. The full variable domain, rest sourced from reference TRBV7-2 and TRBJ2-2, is GAGVSQSPSNKVTEKGKDVELRCDPISGHTALYWYRQSLGQGLEFLIYFQGNSAPDKSGLPSDRFSAERTGGSVSTLTIQRTQQEDSAVYLCASSFIVTALNTGELFFGEGSRLTVL.

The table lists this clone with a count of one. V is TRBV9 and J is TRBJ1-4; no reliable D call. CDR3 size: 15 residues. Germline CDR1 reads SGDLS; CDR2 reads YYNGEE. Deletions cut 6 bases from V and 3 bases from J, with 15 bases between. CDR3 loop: CASNPGGSPNEKLFF. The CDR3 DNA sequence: TGTGCCAGCAACCCGGGAGGGTCGCCTAATGAAAAACTGTTTTTT.

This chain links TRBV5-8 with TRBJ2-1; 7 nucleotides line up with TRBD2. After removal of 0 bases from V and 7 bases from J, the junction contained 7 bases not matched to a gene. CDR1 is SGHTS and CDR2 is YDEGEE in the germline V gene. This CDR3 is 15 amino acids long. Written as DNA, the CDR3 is TGTGCCAGCAGCTTGGGGCTAGCGGTTGGGAATGAGCAGTTCTTC. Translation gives CASSLGLAVGNEQFF.

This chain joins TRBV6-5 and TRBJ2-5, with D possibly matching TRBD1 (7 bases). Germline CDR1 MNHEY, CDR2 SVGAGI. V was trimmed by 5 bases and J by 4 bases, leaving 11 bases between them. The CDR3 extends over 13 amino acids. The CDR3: CASSNQGGETQYF. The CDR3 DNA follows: TGTGCCAGCAGTAACCAGGGGGGAGAGACCCAGTACTTC.

The CDR3 nucleotides are TGTGCCAGCAGCCCCCAGGGACTAGCGGGAGCATATTTT. This translates into CASSPQGLAGAYF. The chain uses TRBV7-2 and TRBJ2-3; 14 bases match TRBD2. The trim removed 5 bases at V and 15 bases at J, leaving 7 bases unmatched. Germline CDR1 SGHTA, CDR2 FQGNSA. This CDR3 has 13 amino acids.

The DNA of the CDR3 is TGTGCCAGCAGCACCAGACAGGGCTACGAGCAGTACTTC. This codes for CASSTRQGYEQYF. This chain links TRBV7-2 with TRBJ2-7, with 7 positions matching TRBD1. The CDR3 contains 13 residues. Germline V gene sequence: CDR1 SGHTA, CDR2 FQGNSA. After removal of 5 bases from V and 3 bases from J, the junction contained 4 bases not matched to a gene.

This chain's CDR3 is CASSLVIGLAGYNEQFF. In nucleotides, the CDR3 is TGTGCCAGCAGCTTAGTCATAGGACTAGCGGGGTACAATGAGCAGTTCTTC. The gene calls are TRBV11-2 and TRBJ2-1, with 12 bases aligning to TRBD2. CDR3 length: 17 residues. Trimming at V came to 1 base and at J to 4 bases, leaving 5 bases not matched to a gene. The germline gives CDR1 SGHAT, CDR2 FQNNGV.

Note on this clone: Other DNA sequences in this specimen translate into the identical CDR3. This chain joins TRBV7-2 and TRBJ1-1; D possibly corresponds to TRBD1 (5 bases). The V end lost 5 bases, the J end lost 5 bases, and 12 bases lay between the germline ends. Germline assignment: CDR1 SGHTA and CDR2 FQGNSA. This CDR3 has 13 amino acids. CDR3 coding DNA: TGTGCCAGCAGCGTAAGCGGGGGGACTGAAGCTTTCTTT. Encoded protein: CASSVSGGTEAFF.

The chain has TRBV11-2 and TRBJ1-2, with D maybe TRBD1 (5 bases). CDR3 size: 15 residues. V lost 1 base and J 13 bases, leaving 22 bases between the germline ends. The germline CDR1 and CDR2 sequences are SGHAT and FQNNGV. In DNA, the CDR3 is TGTGCCAGCAGCTTAGGGGTTTCGGGACTCTCGGCGTTCACCTTC. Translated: CASSLGVSGLSAFTF.

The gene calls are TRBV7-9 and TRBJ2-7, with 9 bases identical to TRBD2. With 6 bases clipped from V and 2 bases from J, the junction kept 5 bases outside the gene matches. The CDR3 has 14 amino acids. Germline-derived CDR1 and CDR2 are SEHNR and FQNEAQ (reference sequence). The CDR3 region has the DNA TGTGCCAGCAGTCGGCGGGAGGGCCCCTACGAGCAGTACTTC. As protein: CASSRREGPYEQYF.

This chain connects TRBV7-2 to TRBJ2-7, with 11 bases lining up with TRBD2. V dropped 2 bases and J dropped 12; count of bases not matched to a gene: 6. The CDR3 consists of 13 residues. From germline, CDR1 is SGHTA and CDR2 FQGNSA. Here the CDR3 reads CASSLTSGGWTYF. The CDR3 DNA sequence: TGTGCCAGCAGCTTAACTAGCGGGGGTTGGACGTACTTC.

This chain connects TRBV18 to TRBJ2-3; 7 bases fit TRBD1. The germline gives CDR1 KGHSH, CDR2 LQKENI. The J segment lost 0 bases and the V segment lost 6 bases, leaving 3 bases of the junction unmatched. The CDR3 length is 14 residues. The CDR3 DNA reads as TGTGCCAGCTCGGGGACAGTTAGCACAGATACGCAGTATTTT. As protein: CASSGTVSTDTQYF.

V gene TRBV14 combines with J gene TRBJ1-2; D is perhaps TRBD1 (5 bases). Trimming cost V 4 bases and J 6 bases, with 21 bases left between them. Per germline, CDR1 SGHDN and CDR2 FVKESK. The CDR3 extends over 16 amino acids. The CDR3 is CASSPLGQGGGDGYTF. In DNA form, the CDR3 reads TGTGCCAGCAGCCCTCTCGGGCAGGGAGGAGGCGATGGCTACACCTTC.